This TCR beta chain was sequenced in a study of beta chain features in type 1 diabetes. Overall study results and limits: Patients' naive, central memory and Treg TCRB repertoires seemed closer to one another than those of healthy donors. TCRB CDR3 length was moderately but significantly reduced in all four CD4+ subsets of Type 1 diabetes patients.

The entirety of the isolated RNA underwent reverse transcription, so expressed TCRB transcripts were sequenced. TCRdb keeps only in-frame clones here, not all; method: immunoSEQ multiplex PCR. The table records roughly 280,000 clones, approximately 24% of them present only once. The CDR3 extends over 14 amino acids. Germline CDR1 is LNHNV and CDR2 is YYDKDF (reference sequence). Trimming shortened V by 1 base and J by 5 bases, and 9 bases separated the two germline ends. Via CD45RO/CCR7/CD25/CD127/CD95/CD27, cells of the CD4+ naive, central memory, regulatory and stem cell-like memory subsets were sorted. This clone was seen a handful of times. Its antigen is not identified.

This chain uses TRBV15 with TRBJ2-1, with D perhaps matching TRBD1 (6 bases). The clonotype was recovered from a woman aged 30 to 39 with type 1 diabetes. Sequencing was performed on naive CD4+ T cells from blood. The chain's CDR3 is CATSRGDTDNEQFF. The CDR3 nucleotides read TGTGCCACCAGCAGAGGGGACACCGACAATGAGCAGTTCTTC.